The clone carrying this T cell receptor beta chain came up a few times. Time point here: patch test 2, 6 weeks after DPC sensitization. Sample treatment: therapeutic diphenylcyclopropenone sensitization with weekly scalp DPC. Each donor was an alopecia patient between 18 and 70 years of age who qualified for DPC. These data originate in a study of human T cells and chemical hapten exposure. Study details: Weekly administration of diphenylcyclopropenone to the scalp of patients continued throughout the roughly 23-week study.

CDR3 length equals 16 residues. In germline, CDR1 is SGHTA, CDR2 FQGTGA. Losses at the gene ends were 1 base for V and 4 bases for J; bases not matched to a gene: 6. TCRdb re-called the RACE reads with MiXCR, one entry per CDR3 protein. The data hold 70,000 to 95,000 distinct CDR3 sequences, with around 6.7% observed a single time. The source of this sequence is a woman aged 30 to 39 with alopecia areata. Some clones in this sample may be carry-over from other donors' samples. The genes are TRBV7-3 and TRBJ2-5, with 10 positions matching TRBD2. The specimen was whole blood, collected in connection with sensitization to the hapten diphenylcyclopropenone (DPC). The CDR3 coding sequence is TGTGCCAGCAGCTTAAATCCAGCGGGGGGGCCAGAGACCCAGTACTTC. Its protein product is CASSLNPAGGPETQYF.